One sample yielded the 31 T cell receptor beta chains listed below, sequenced in a study of T cells in Graves' hyperthyroidism and ophthalmopathy. Regions amplified from RNA transcripts were the TCR beta CDR3 regions. First-round RT-PCR with HTBI primers amplified the TCR CDR3 region. TCRdb re-called the multiplex PCR reads through MiXCR, storing one row per CDR3 protein. This sample has approximately 640,000 distinct CDR3 sequences, with roughly 16% found just once. Sequencing input: blood. The receptors shown here come from a woman in her twenties or thirties with Graves' hyperthyroidism.

This chain links TRBV19 with TRBJ2-7; 8 bases map to TRBD2. Germline V gene lookup returns CDR1 LNHDA and CDR2 SQIVND (reference sequence). The junction had 11 bases not matched to a gene; V was cut back by 4 bases and J by 6 bases. This CDR3 spans 15 amino acids. Here the CDR3 reads CASSTGLGRATEQYF. Written as DNA, the CDR3 is TGTGCCAGTAGTACAGGGCTCGGGAGGGCCACCGAGCAGTACTTC.

Only a few counts were recorded for this clonotype. The chain combines TRBV7-8 with TRBJ2-3, with 9 bases matching TRBD1. The CDR3 covers 15 residues. With V trimmed by 5 bases and J by 5 bases, 8 bases remained unmatched. CDR1 and CDR2 (germline): SGHVS, FQNEAQ. The CDR3 nucleotides read TGTGCCAGCAGCCCTTCGGGACAGGGTAGAGATACGCAGTATTTT. Translated: CASSPSGQGRDTQYF.

The chain links TRBV5-4 to TRBJ2-3; possible D gene TRBD2, 7 bases. There are 14 residues in the CDR3. Per the germline V gene, CDR1 is SGHNT and CDR2 is YYREEE (reference sequence). V shed 7 bases and J shed 4 bases, with 16 bases lying between them. Written as DNA, the CDR3 is TGTGCCAGCCTCACCGGGGGGCTGGCAGATACGCAGTATTTT. Translated: CASLTGGLADTQYF.

This clonotype has only a few counts. The chain employs TRBV7-9 and TRBJ1-4, with D perhaps TRBD1 (5 bases). V lost 2 bases to trimming and J lost 8 bases, with 15 bases between them. CDR3 size: 15 residues. Germline V gene data show CDR1 as SEHNR and CDR2 as FQNEAQ (reference sequence). This chain's CDR3 is CASSLRSGPGEKLFF. In nucleotides, the CDR3 is TGTGCCAGCAGCTTAAGGTCAGGGCCGGGGGAAAAACTGTTTTTT.

This rearrangement joins TRBV6-1 to TRBJ1-5, with D hard to call. This CDR3 has 16 residues. Trimming shortened V by 2 bases and J by 0 bases, and 11 bases separated the two germline ends. Germline CDR1 is MNHNS and CDR2 is SASEGT. The CDR3 region is CASSELGIASNQPQHF. DNA of the CDR3: TGTGCCAGCAGTGAATTAGGGATCGCTAGCAATCAGCCCCAGCATTTT.

V gene TRBV2 combines with J gene TRBJ2-2; D is perhaps TRBD2 (6 bases). Germline-derived CDR1 and CDR2 are SNHLY and FYNNEI. V lost 0 bases and J lost 15, with 14 bases in between. This CDR3 has 13 residues. CDR3 nucleotides: TGTGCCAGCAGTGAAGCGCTTAGCGGAGAGGTGTTTTTT. It codes for CASSEALSGEVFF. Looking up the rest from reference TRBV2 and TRBJ2-2 gives the full variable domain: EPEVTQTPSHQVTQMGQEVILRCVPISNHLYFYWYRQILGQKVEFLVSFYNNEISEKSEIFDDQFSVERPDGSNFTLKIRSTKLEDSAMYFCASSEALSGEVFFGEGSRLTVL.

This clonotype was seen repeatedly, ten times or more. The chain carries TRBV29-1 and TRBJ1-1, with 8 positions matching TRBD1. The CDR3 has 12 amino acids. J lost 11 bases, V lost 6 bases, and 11 bases had no gene match. Germline assignment: CDR1 SQVTM and CDR2 ANQGSEA. In DNA form, the CDR3 reads TGCAGCGTACTACAGGGGGAGGTAAGGGCTTTCTTT. Protein product: CSVLQGEVRAFF.

The chain is built from TRBV5-6 and TRBJ2-5; D is unclear. V was trimmed by 4 bases and J by 10 bases, leaving 17 bases between them. The CDR3 contains 13 residues. CDR1 and CDR2 (germline): SGHDT, YYEEEE. DNA for the CDR3: TGTGCCAGCAGCGGGGAACACCCAAGGGACCAGTACTTC. Protein sequence: CASSGEHPRDQYF.

This clonotype was recorded many times. The genes are TRBV20-1 and TRBJ2-7; a possible D gene is TRBD2 (5 bases). The length of the CDR3 is 13 residues. The V end was cut by 4 bases, the J end by 4 bases, with 14 bases between. Germline V lookup: CDR1 DFQATT, CDR2 SNEGSKA (reference sequence). This CDR3 reads CSAIQDFQYEQYF. CDR3 coding DNA: TGCAGTGCTATTCAGGACTTCCAATACGAGCAGTACTTC.

The J gene is TRBJ1-1, the V gene TRBV30; TRBD1 matches at 8 bases. With 2 bases clipped from V and 0 bases from J, the junction kept 8 bases outside the gene matches. CDR1 GTSNPN and CDR2 SVGIG come from the germline V gene (reference sequence). The CDR3 contains 16 residues. CDR3 bases: TGTGCCTGGAGTAAGGGACAGGATGAAATGAACACTGAAGCTTTCTTT. Its translation: CAWSKGQDEMNTEAFF. The whole variable domain, filled in from reference TRBV30 and TRBJ1-1, reads SQTIHQWPATLVQPVGSPLSLECTVEGTSNPNLYWYRQAAGRGLQLLFYSVGIGQISSEVPQNLSASRPQDRQFILSSKKLLLSDSGFYLCAWSKGQDEMNTEAFFGQGTRLTVV.

This clonotype has only a few counts. The CDR3 is CASSELSGSSYNEQFF. CDR3 nucleotides: TGTGCCAGCAGTGAATTGAGCGGGAGCTCCTACAATGAGCAGTTCTTC. The V call is TRBV6-1, the J call TRBJ2-1; 8 bases align to TRBD2. The CDR3 covers 16 residues. CDR1 and CDR2 from the germline V gene are MNHNS and SASEGT. V lost 2 bases, J lost 0 bases, and 3 bases stayed unmatched.

This clonotype showed up many times. This rearrangement joins TRBV2 to TRBJ2-7; TRBD2 matches 9 bases. The CDR3 consists of 14 residues. CDR1 SNHLY and CDR2 FYNNEI come from the germline V gene. V gave up 5 bases and J gave up 4 bases; unmatched junction bases: 6. This CDR3 reads CASSRTSAGYEQYF. The CDR3, as DNA: TGTGCCAGCAGTAGGACTAGCGCGGGATACGAGCAGTACTTC.

The CDR3 sequence: CAWSGLAGGTSTDTQYF. CDR3 sequence (DNA): TGTGCCTGGAGTGGGCTAGCGGGAGGTACGAGCACAGATACGCAGTATTTT. The rearrangement links TRBV30 to TRBJ2-3; 11 positions match TRBD2. V shed 1 base, J shed 0 bases, and the junction held 6 bases outside the gene matches. The CDR3 is made up of 17 amino acids. Germline loops: CDR1 GTSNPN, CDR2 SVGIG (reference sequence). The full variable domain, in which reference TRBV30 and TRBJ2-3 provide the parts outside the CDR3, is SQTIHQWPATLVQPVGSPLSLECTVEGTSNPNLYWYRQAAGRGLQLLFYSVGIGQISSEVPQNLSASRPQDRQFILSSKKLLLSDSGFYLCAWSGLAGGTSTDTQYFGPGTRLTVL.

This clonotype was counted at least ten times. The DNA of the CDR3 is TGTGCCAGCAGTTCTCTTCGGGTCCAAGAGACCCAGTACTTC. Amino acid sequence: CASSSLRVQETQYF. The rearrangement uses TRBV5-6 and TRBJ2-5; D gene unclear. The V gene's germline CDR1 is SGHDT and CDR2 YYEEEE. CDR3 length: 14 residues. V lost 5 bases, J lost 1 base, and 12 bases lay in between.

This clonotype was seen repeatedly, ten times or more. The rearrangement uses TRBV28 and TRBJ2-7, with TRBD1 matching over 7 bases. The CDR3 is made up of 15 amino acids. The germline V gene encodes CDR1 MDHEN and CDR2 SYDVKM. With V trimmed by 5 bases and J by 2 bases, 9 bases remained unmatched. DNA of the CDR3: TGTGCCAGCAGTCCAACCGGGACAGTCGCCTACGAGCAGTACTTC. Translated: CASSPTGTVAYEQYF.

This clonotype has only a few counts. This chain links TRBV16 with TRBJ1-3; D might be TRBD1 (6 bases). This CDR3 comprises 16 residues. Germline values: CDR1 KGHSY, CDR2 FQNENV. Trimming cost V 4 bases and J 1 base, with 14 bases left between them. The CDR3 reads CASSPTSTGSGNTIYF. CDR3 coding DNA: TGTGCCAGCAGCCCAACATCCACAGGGTCTGGAAACACCATATATTTT.

This clonotype came up a few times. One base away lies a much larger clone, so this may be a sequencing read error. The rearrangement joins TRBV28 to TRBJ1-6; the D is unclear. The CDR3 is 11 residues long. V lost 3 bases and J 9 bases, leaving 3 bases between the germline ends. Germline V gene sequence: CDR1 MDHEN, CDR2 SYDVKM. CDR3 sequence: CASSLRSPLHF. CDR3 sequence (DNA): TGTGCCAGCAGTTTGCGTTCACCCCTCCACTTT. Using reference TRBV28 and TRBJ1-6 for the parts outside the CDR3, the full variable domain is DVKVTQSSRYLVKRTGEKVFLECVQDMDHENMFWYRQDPGLGLRLIYFSYDVKMKEKGDIPEGYSVSREKKERFSLILESASTNQTSMYLCASSLRSPLHFGNGTRLTVT.

This clonotype was recorded at least ten times. The V and J genes are TRBV6-1 and TRBJ1-1; 8 bases map to TRBD1. The trim removed 6 bases at V and 3 bases at J, leaving 3 bases unmatched. Germline loops: CDR1 MNHNS, CDR2 SASEGT. The CDR3 spans 13 residues. DNA for the CDR3: TGTGCCAGCAGCGGGACAGGATACACTGAAGCTTTCTTT. Its translation: CASSGTGYTEAFF.

This clonotype has only a few counts. This chain uses TRBV7-3 with TRBJ2-1; TRBD2 agrees at 7 bases. The length of the CDR3 is 18 residues. Trimming cost V 1 base and J 3 bases; bases outside gene matches: 12. Germline V gives CDR1 SGHTA, CDR2 FQGTGA. CDR3 DNA: TGTGCCAGCAGCTTAAGGAGGAAGGGCGGGAGAGGCTACAATGAGCAGTTCTTC. It translates to CASSLRRKGGRGYNEQFF. Looking up the rest from reference TRBV7-3 and TRBJ2-1 gives the full variable domain: GAGVSQTPSNKVTEKGKYVELRCDPISGHTALYWYRQSLGQGPEFLIYFQGTGAADDSGLPNDRFFAVRPEGSVSTLKIQRTERGDSAVYLCASSLRRKGGRGYNEQFFGPGTRLTVL.

This clonotype was observed a few times. V gene TRBV6-1 combines with J gene TRBJ1-5; D is undetermined. CDR1 and CDR2 (germline): MNHNS, SASEGT. V lost 4 bases to trimming and J lost 13 bases, with 11 bases between them. This CDR3 spans 11 amino acids. The CDR3 reads CASSAPGPQHF. DNA for the CDR3: TGTGCCAGCAGTGCGCCGGGCCCACAGCATTTT.

The V and J genes are TRBV20-1 and TRBJ1-1; D gene unclear. Germline assignment: CDR1 DFQATT and CDR2 SNEGSKA (reference sequence). CDR3 size: 13 residues. V was shortened by 5 bases and J by 8 bases, with 18 bases between the two germline ends. CDR3 region: CSASPSASREAFF. The CDR3 nucleotides are TGCAGTGCTTCTCCCTCGGCAAGCCGAGAAGCTTTCTTT.

This clonotype appeared many times. This sequence joins TRBV28 and TRBJ2-7; 12 nucleotides line up with TRBD2. V gave up 7 bases and J gave up 1 base; unmatched junction bases: 5. The germline CDR1 and CDR2 sequences are MDHEN and SYDVKM. The CDR3 has 15 residues. Here the CDR3 reads CASNPTSGSSYEQYF. CDR3 coding DNA: TGTGCCAGCAATCCGACTAGCGGGAGTTCCTACGAGCAGTACTTC.

This rearrangement joins TRBV27 to TRBJ2-7; D call uncertain. The CDR3 spans 16 residues. In germline, CDR1 is MNHEY, CDR2 SMNVEV (reference sequence). The ends were cut back, 2 bases at V and 0 bases at J, with 14 bases in the middle. Written as DNA, the CDR3 is TGTGCCAGCAGTTTAGGAAGGGATCTCTTCTCCTACGAGCAGTACTTC. The encoded protein is CASSLGRDLFSYEQYF.

This clonotype was recorded many times. This chain connects TRBV7-2 to TRBJ1-5, with a possible D match to TRBD1 (6 bases). This CDR3 has 14 amino acids. Germline loops: CDR1 SGHTA, CDR2 FQGNSA. The V gene lost 3 bases and the J gene lost 3 bases, with 9 bases spanning the gap. This chain's CDR3 is CASSFYRDNQPQHF. The CDR3 DNA reads TGTGCCAGCAGCTTTTACAGGGACAATCAGCCCCAGCATTTT. Filled out from reference TRBV7-2 and TRBJ1-5, the complete variable domain reads GAGVSQSPSNKVTEKGKDVELRCDPISGHTALYWYRQSLGQGLEFLIYFQGNSAPDKSGLPSDRFSAERTGGSVSTLTIQRTQQEDSAVYLCASSFYRDNQPQHFGDGTRLSIL.

This clonotype was recorded at least ten times. The rearrangement joins TRBV11-3 to TRBJ2-1; possibly TRBD1 for D (5 bases). Germline CDR1 SGHNT, CDR2 YENEEA. CDR3 length: 14 residues. V shed 4 bases and J shed 3 bases, with 10 bases lying between them. CDR3 coding DNA: TGTGCCAGCAGCTCGCAGGGTCTCTACAATGAGCAGTTCTTC. As protein: CASSSQGLYNEQFF.

The chain is built from TRBV2 and TRBJ1-4, with 7 bases identical to TRBD1. Trimming took 2 bases from V and 3 from J; bases not matched to a gene: 3. CDR1 and CDR2 from the germline V gene are SNHLY and FYNNEI. CDR3 length: 15 amino acids. The CDR3 sequence: CASSENQGANEKLFF. In DNA form, the CDR3 reads TGTGCCAGCAGTGAAAACCAGGGGGCTAATGAAAAACTGTTTTTT.

This clonotype was seen a few times. This chain links TRBV6-2 or TRBV6-3 with TRBJ2-1, with D uncertain. This CDR3 region has 13 residues. Germline loops: CDR1 MNHEY, CDR2 SVGEGT. V gave up 0 bases and J gave up 4 bases, with 4 bases separating them. CDR3 protein: CASSYSYYNEQFF. CDR3 DNA: TGTGCCAGCAGTTACTCGTATTACAATGAGCAGTTCTTC.

This clonotype was recorded at least ten times. The genes are TRBV29-1 and TRBJ2-7; 8 positions agree with TRBD1. The CDR3 extends over 13 amino acids. Trimming removed 4 bases from V and 0 bases from J; junction bases left unmatched: 2. The germline V gene encodes CDR1 SQVTM and CDR2 ANQGSEA. CDR3 coding DNA: TGCAGCGTTGTGACAGGGGTCTCCTACGAGCAGTACTTC. Translation gives CSVVTGVSYEQYF.

At least ten counts were recorded for this clonotype. The chain joins TRBV30 to TRBJ1-5, with D uncertain. Looked up from germline, CDR1 is GTSNPN and CDR2 is SVGIG (reference sequence). The CDR3 is made up of 14 amino acids. V lost 4 bases, J lost 0 bases, and 10 bases lay in between. CDR3 sequence: CAWIGLLSNQPQHF. The CDR3 region has the DNA TGTGCCTGGATCGGCCTACTTAGCAATCAGCCCCAGCATTTT.

On this clonotype: One end of the junction is discordant with germline, which a read error may explain. The chain couples TRBV7-7 to TRBJ2-1; D might be TRBD1 or TRBD2, each matching 5 bases. Germline V gives CDR1 SSHAT, CDR2 FNYEAQ (reference sequence). This CDR3 has 13 amino acids. The CDR3 bases are TGTGCTAGCAGCCCCCAAGGGACCGATGAGCAGTTCTTC. It is translated as CASSPQGTDEQFF.

J is TRBJ1-3 and V is TRBV28; D not resolved. Trimming took 5 bases from V and 2 from J, leaving 7 bases between them. The germline gives CDR1 MDHEN, CDR2 SYDVKM. The CDR3 length is 13 residues. The DNA for the CDR3 is TGTGCCAGCAGTCCGGGTCCTGGAAACACCATATATTTT. Its translation is CASSPGPGNTIYF.